This T cell receptor (beta chain) was observed in a study of early T cells in non-severe SARS-CoV-2 infection. In the study overall: Sequencing input comprised bulk RNA from unsorted whole blood; chain pairing was not available. Study conclusions and caveats: The study's VDJdb matching favored anti-spike CD8 responses and missed private and CD4 specificities.

This clonotype was counted ten times or more. Its antigen is undetermined. V was pared by 0 bases and J by 0 bases, with 7 bases between. CDR1 is SGHRS, CDR2 YFSETQ, per germline. This CDR3 is built from 15 residues. Attachment of unique molecular identifiers was made to individual cDNA molecules. Via MiXCR, TCRdb re-called the 5' RACE reads, giving one row per CDR3 protein. The table includes under 65,000 distinct CDR3 sequences, around 11% detected once. Sequencing was performed on whole blood. V usage is TRBV5-1 and J usage is TRBJ1-5; D gene ambiguous. The sequence derives from an adult who was a healthcare worker with PCR-confirmed SARS-CoV-2 infection or an uninfected control (not recorded which). The CDR3 DNA reads as TGCGCCAGCAGCTTGGACGGGAATAGCAATCAGCCCCAGCATTTT. Translation: CASSLDGNSNQPQHF.